The 8 T cell receptor beta chains given below trace back to one sample, sequenced in a study of blood T cell repertoires in COVID-19. TCRdb's copy holds only in-frame clones and misses some; the assay was immunoSEQ multiplex PCR. The sample carries around 250,000 clones, 85% to 90% recorded once. The sample taken for sequencing was peripheral blood. These receptors were taken from a woman aged 55-69 years with COVID-19, enrolled during active disease.

The CDR3 region is CASSDPGHLYEQYF. The CDR3 region has the DNA TGTGCCAGCAGTGACCCTGGACACCTATACGAGCAGTACTTC. The chain employs TRBV6-2 or TRBV6-3 and TRBJ2-7; D is perhaps TRBD1 (5 bases). CDR1 MNHEY and CDR2 SVGEGT come from the germline V gene. The CDR3 covers 14 residues. V lost 5 bases and J lost 4, with 15 bases in between.

The V call is TRBV12-3 or TRBV12-4, the J call TRBJ2-7; a possible D gene is TRBD1 (6 bases). The CDR3 consists of 12 residues. V was clipped by 3 bases and J by 7 bases, with 10 bases between them. CDR3: CASSFPDREQYF. CDR3 nucleotide sequence: TGTGCCAGCAGTTTCCCGGACAGAGAGCAGTACTTC.

The chain combines TRBV6-6 with TRBJ1-2; TRBD1 aligns across 7 bases. V trimming: 6 bases; J trimming: 7 bases; junction bases outside the gene matches: 14. This CDR3 has 15 residues. Germline values: CDR1 MNHNY, CDR2 SVGAGI (reference sequence). The CDR3: CASSSITGAGGGYTF. DNA for the CDR3: TGTGCCAGCAGCAGTATCACAGGGGCAGGTGGTGGCTACACCTTC.

The V gene is TRBV6-5, the J gene TRBJ1-6, with 8 positions matching TRBD1. Germline loops: CDR1 MNHEY, CDR2 SVGAGI. The CDR3 extends over 16 amino acids. After removal of 0 bases from V and 10 bases from J, the junction contained 8 bases not matched to a gene. CDR3 region: CASSYSSDRGRSPLHF. The CDR3 DNA reads TGTGCCAGCAGTTACTCATCAGACAGGGGTAGATCACCCCTCCACTTT.

The V and J genes are TRBV5-4 and TRBJ2-7; 12 bases fit TRBD1. Germline assignment: CDR1 SGHNT and CDR2 YYREEE (reference sequence). The J segment lost 1 base and the V segment lost 4 bases, leaving 3 bases of the junction unmatched. This CDR3 spans 15 amino acids. CDR3: CASSAGQGASYEQYF. The CDR3 DNA reads as TGTGCCAGCAGCGCGGGACAGGGGGCGTCCTACGAGCAGTACTTC.

The chain recombines TRBV19 with TRBJ2-1; maybe TRBD2 (6 bases). CDR3 length: 15 amino acids. Germline-derived CDR1 and CDR2 are LNHDA and SQIVND (reference sequence). The germline V and J ends were trimmed by 7 bases and 2 bases, with 15 bases remaining between them. The CDR3 loop is CASTQGTPAYNEQFF. CDR3 nucleotides: TGTGCCAGTACCCAAGGGACTCCCGCCTACAATGAGCAGTTCTTC.

This chain connects TRBV6-2 or TRBV6-3 to TRBJ1-1; D uncertain. The V gene's germline CDR1 is MNHEY and CDR2 SVGEGT. The CDR3 has 12 amino acids. V was shortened by 8 bases and J by 0 bases, with 7 bases between the two germline ends. Here the CDR3 reads CASRSVNTEAFF. The CDR3 nucleotides read TGTGCCAGCCGTTCAGTGAACACTGAAGCTTTCTTT.

The rearrangement links TRBV12-3 or TRBV12-4 to TRBJ1-6; 7 nucleotides match TRBD1. This CDR3 has 13 residues. V dropped 6 bases and J dropped 7; count of bases not matched to a gene: 3. The CDR3, as DNA: TGTGCCAGCAGCGACAGGGCAAATTCACCCCTCCACTTT. Its translation is CASSDRANSPLHF.